This passage covers 14 T cell receptor beta chains from one sample sequenced in a study of control samples from healthy donors and cancer patients. Here immunoSEQ multiplex PCR was the method, and the copy in TCRdb shows in-frame clones only, minus some. The sample consists of 100,000 to 150,000 clones, 80% to 95% of them appearing once. Specimen: blood. These receptor sequences come from a woman aged 45-65 years in good health.

The chain joins TRBV30 to TRBJ1-5; D is undetermined. Trimming cost V 0 bases and J 7 bases, with 10 bases left between them. The CDR3 extends over 13 amino acids. Germline values: CDR1 GTSNPN, CDR2 SVGIG (reference sequence). The DNA for the CDR3 is TGTGCCTGGAGTGTACGCGGGTACCAGCCCCAGCATTTT. This codes for CAWSVRGYQPQHF.

The rearrangement uses TRBV15 and TRBJ1-2, with unresolved D. The CDR3 runs to 12 residues. With 1 base removed from V and 5 bases from J, the gap between germline ends came to 5 bases. CDR1 and CDR2 (germline): LNHNV, YYDKDF (reference sequence). This CDR3 is CATSRGPYGYTF. CDR3 in DNA: TGTGCCACCAGCAGAGGACCTTATGGCTACACCTTC. Based on the CDR3 plus reference TRBV15 and TRBJ1-2, the full variable domain is DAMVIQNPRYQVTQFGKPVTLSCSQTLNHNVMYWYQQKSSQAPKLLFHYYDKDFNNEADTPDNFQSRRPNTSFCFLDIRSPGLGDTAMYLCATSRGPYGYTFGSGTRLTVV.

This clone was counted a few times. The chain is built from TRBV6-1 and TRBJ2-1; D remains ambiguous. Trimming pared 1 base from V and 4 bases from J, leaving 5 bases between. Germline V lookup: CDR1 MNHNS, CDR2 SASEGT. The CDR3 consists of 13 residues. CDR3 region: CASSEGAYNEQFF. The CDR3 nucleotides are TGTGCCAGCAGTGAAGGCGCGTACAATGAGCAGTTCTTC.

The chain uses TRBV28 and TRBJ1-2, with 10 bases lining up with TRBD1. The germline CDR1 and CDR2 sequences are MDHEN and SYDVKM. The CDR3 is made up of 14 amino acids. The V and J ends lost 6 bases and 4 bases, in that order; junction bases with no gene match: 5. CDR3 in DNA: TGTGCCAGCAGAAAGACAGGGGGCACCTATGGCTACACCTTC. Its protein is CASRKTGGTYGYTF.

The chain couples TRBV5-1 to TRBJ1-4; tentative D call: TRBD1 (5 bases). The CDR3 is 16 amino acids. Between the trimmed V and J ends, which lost 0 bases and 1 base, there was a span of 10 bases. Germline assignment: CDR1 SGHRS and CDR2 YFSETQ. In DNA, the CDR3 is TGCGCCAGCAGCTTGGGACCGGGGCAAACTAATGAAAAACTGTTTTTT. It codes for CASSLGPGQTNEKLFF.

J is TRBJ2-7 and V is TRBV27; D ambiguous. V was cut by 5 bases and J by 0 bases, with 14 bases left in between. Germline V gives CDR1 MNHEY, CDR2 SMNVEV (reference sequence). The CDR3 loop spans 15 amino acids. The CDR3 DNA sequence: TGTGCCAGCAGTGAAACCGGGTCCACCTCCTACGAGCAGTACTTC. Protein product: CASSETGSTSYEQYF.

V gene TRBV3-1 (or the pseudogene TRBV3-2) combines with J gene TRBJ2-3; D possibly matches TRBD1 or TRBD2 (5 bases each). Trimming left V 2 bases short and J 0 bases short, with 12 bases between. Germline CDR1 is LGHDT and CDR2 is YNNKEL (reference sequence). This CDR3 comprises 16 residues. The CDR3 region has the DNA TGTGCCAGCAGCCAAATTGGGGGAGCTAGCACAGATACGCAGTATTTT. Amino acid sequence: CASSQIGGASTDTQYF.

The V and J genes are TRBV19 and TRBJ2-5, with D perhaps assigned TRBD1 or TRBD2 (5 bases each). CDR1 and CDR2 from the germline V gene are LNHDA and SQIVND (reference sequence). The CDR3 consists of 11 residues. V lost 9 bases, J lost 4 bases, and 9 bases lay in between. The DNA for the CDR3 is TGTGCCAGCCATGGGGGAGAGACCCAGTACTTC. This gives the protein CASHGGETQYF.

The chain employs TRBV20-1 and TRBJ1-5; no reliable D call. Germline-derived CDR1 and CDR2 are DFQATT and SNEGSKA (reference sequence). The CDR3 has 13 amino acids. Trimming took off 3 bases at V and 3 bases at J, with 9 bases between the two ends. The CDR3 spells CSASLGPNQPQHF. CDR3 DNA: TGCAGTGCTAGTCTTGGACCCAATCAGCCCCAGCATTTT.

This chain links TRBV25-1 with TRBJ1-1, with 10 bases fitting TRBD1. Germline lookup yields CDR1 MGHDK and CDR2 SYGVNS. Trimming took 8 bases from V and 8 from J; bases not matched to a gene: 5. There are 12 residues in the CDR3. The CDR3 bases are TGTGCCAGCCAGGACAGGGGGAACGAAGCTTTCTTT. Translated, it gives CASQDRGNEAFF.

This chain uses TRBV28 with TRBJ1-2; tentative D call: TRBD1 (5 bases). From germline, CDR1 is MDHEN and CDR2 SYDVKM. The CDR3 loop spans 16 amino acids. V was pared by 6 bases and J by 1 base, with 18 bases between. CDR3 sequence reads: CASSPAGQPSNYGYTF. For the CDR3, the DNA is TGTGCCAGCAGCCCAGCGGGGCAGCCGAGTAACTATGGCTACACCTTC.

This chain joins TRBV19 and TRBJ2-5; D is ambiguous. This CDR3 has 14 amino acids. Germline V gene sequence: CDR1 LNHDA, CDR2 SQIVND (reference sequence). V dropped 2 bases and J dropped 2 bases, with 9 bases sitting between them. The CDR3, as DNA: TGTGCCAGTAGTATATTTGGTGAACAAGAGACCCAGTACTTC. Translating it yields CASSIFGEQETQYF.

The V gene is TRBV19, the J gene TRBJ1-1; no definite D call. Germline V gives CDR1 LNHDA, CDR2 SQIVND (reference sequence). The V gene lost 3 bases and the J gene lost 5 bases, with 13 bases spanning the gap. CDR3 length: 14 amino acids. CDR3 residues: CASSIGPSGTEAFF. In DNA form, the CDR3 reads TGTGCCAGTAGTATCGGGCCGTCGGGTACTGAAGCTTTCTTT.

The chain couples TRBV3-1 (or the pseudogene TRBV3-2) to TRBJ1-1, with unresolved D. The CDR3 extends over 15 amino acids. Germline loops: CDR1 LGHDT, CDR2 YNNKEL (reference sequence). Trimming left V 0 bases short and J 5 bases short, with 13 bases between. For the CDR3, the DNA is TGTGCCAGCAGCCAAGATCTGGGAGGGAGAACTGAAGCTTTCTTT. Protein sequence: CASSQDLGGRTEAFF.